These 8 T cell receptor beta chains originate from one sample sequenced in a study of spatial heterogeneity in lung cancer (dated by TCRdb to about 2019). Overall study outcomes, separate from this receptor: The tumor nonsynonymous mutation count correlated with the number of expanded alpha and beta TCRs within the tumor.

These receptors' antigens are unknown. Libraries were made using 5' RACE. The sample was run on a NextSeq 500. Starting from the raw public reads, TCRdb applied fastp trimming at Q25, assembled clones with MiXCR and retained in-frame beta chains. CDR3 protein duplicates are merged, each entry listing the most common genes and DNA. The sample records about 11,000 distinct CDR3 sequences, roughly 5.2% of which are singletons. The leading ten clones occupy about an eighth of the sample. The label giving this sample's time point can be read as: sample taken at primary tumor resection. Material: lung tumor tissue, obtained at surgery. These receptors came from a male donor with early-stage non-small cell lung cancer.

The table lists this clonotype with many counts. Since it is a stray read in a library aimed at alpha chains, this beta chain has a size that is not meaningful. The CDR3 DNA sequence: TGCGCCAGCAGCTTGGAGGGAAGCACAGATACGCAGTATTTT. Translating it yields CASSLEGSTDTQYF. This chain joins TRBV5-1 and TRBJ2-3; no clear D gene. Germline V gene sequence: CDR1 SGHRS, CDR2 YFSETQ. The CDR3 is 14 amino acids. V shed 0 bases and J shed 0 bases, with 5 bases lying between them.

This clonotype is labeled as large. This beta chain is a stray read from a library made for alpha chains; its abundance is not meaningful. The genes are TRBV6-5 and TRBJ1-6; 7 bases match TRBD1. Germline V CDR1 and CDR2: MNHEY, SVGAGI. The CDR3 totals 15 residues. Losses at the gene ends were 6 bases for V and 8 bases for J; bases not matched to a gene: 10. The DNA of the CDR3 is TGTGCCAGCAGAGTTACGAAACAGGGGCATTCACCCCTCCACTTT. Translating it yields CASRVTKQGHSPLHF.

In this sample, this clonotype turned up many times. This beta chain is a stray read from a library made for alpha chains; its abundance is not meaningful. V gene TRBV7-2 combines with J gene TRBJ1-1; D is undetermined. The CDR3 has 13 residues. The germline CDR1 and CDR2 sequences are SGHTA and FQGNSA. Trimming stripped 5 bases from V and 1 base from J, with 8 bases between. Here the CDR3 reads CASSVTRNTEAFF. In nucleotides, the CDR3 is TGTGCCAGCAGCGTTACAAGGAACACTGAAGCTTTCTTT.

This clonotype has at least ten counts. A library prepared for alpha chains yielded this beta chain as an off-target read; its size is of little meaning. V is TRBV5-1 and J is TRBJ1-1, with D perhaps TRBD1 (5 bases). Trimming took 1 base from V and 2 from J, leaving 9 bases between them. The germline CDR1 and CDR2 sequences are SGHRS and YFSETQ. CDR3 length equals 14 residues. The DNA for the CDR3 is TGCGCCAGCAGCTTGATTCAGGGAAACACTGAAGCTTTCTTT. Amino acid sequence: CASSLIQGNTEAFF. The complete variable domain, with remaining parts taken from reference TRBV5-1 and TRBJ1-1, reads KAGVTQTPRYLIKTRGQQVTLSCSPISGHRSVSWYQQTPGQGLQFLFEYFSETQRNKGNFPGRFSGRQFSNSRSEMNVSTLELGDSALYLCASSLIQGNTEAFFGQGTRLTVV.

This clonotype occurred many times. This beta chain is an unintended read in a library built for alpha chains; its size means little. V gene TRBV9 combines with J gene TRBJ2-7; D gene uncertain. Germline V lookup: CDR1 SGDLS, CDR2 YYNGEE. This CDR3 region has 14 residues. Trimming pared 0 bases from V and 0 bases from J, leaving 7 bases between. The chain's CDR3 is CASSVGLDSYEQYF. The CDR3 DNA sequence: TGTGCCAGCAGCGTAGGTCTGGACTCCTACGAGCAGTACTTC.

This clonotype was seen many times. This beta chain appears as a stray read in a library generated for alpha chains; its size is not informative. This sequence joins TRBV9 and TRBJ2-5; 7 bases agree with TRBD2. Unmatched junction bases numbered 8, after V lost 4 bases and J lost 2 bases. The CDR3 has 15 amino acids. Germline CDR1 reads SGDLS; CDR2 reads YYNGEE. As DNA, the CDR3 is TGTGCCAGCAGCCCTCATGCGGGAGCTCAAGAGACCCAGTACTTC. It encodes CASSPHAGAQETQYF. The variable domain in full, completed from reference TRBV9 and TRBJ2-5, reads DSGVTQTPKHLITATGQRVTLRCSPRSGDLSVYWYQQSLDQGLQFLIQYYNGEERAKGNILERFSAQQFPDLHSELNLSSLELGDSALYFCASSPHAGAQETQYFGPGTRLLVL.

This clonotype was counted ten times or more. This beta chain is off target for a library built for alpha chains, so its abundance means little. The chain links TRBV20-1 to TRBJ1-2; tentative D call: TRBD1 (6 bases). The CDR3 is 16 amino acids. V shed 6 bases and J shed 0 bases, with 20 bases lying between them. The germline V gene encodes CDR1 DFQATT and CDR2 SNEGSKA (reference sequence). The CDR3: CSAREGNRVANYGYTF. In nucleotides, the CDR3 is TGCAGTGCCAGGGAGGGAAACAGGGTCGCTAACTATGGCTACACCTTC.

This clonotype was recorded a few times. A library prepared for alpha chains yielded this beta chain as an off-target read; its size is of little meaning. The CDR3 DNA is TGTGCCAGCAGTTCTAGCGGGAGTGAGAGAACCGGGGAGCTGTTTTTT. It specifies CASSSSGSERTGELFF. The chain employs TRBV6-5 and TRBJ2-2, with TRBD2 matching over 10 bases. This CDR3 region has 16 residues. With V trimmed by 4 bases and J by 5 bases, 7 bases remained unmatched. The germline V gene encodes CDR1 MNHEY and CDR2 SVGAGI.